Below are 20 T cell receptor beta chains sequenced from a single sample in a study of human T cells and chemical hapten exposure. From the RACE reads, TCRdb called clonotypes with MiXCR, one entry per CDR3 protein. The sample holds around 350,000 distinct CDR3 sequences, about 5% seen once. Time point denoted: pre-sensitization, week 0. The treatment was: therapeutic diphenylcyclopropenone sensitization with weekly scalp DPC. Material: whole blood, obtained in connection with sensitization to the hapten diphenylcyclopropenone (DPC). These receptors all stem from a woman under 30 with alopecia areata. Some clones in this sample may be carry-over from other donors' samples.

This rearrangement joins TRBV20-1 to TRBJ2-5; D possibly uses TRBD1 or TRBD2 (5 bases each). Per the germline V gene, CDR1 is DFQATT and CDR2 is SNEGSKA (reference sequence). The CDR3 length is 16 residues. V was clipped by 4 bases and J by 5 bases, with 23 bases between them. Here the CDR3 reads CSAIYPQGTVVETQYF. The CDR3 DNA reads as TGCAGTGCTATCTACCCCCAAGGGACGGTAGTTGAGACCCAGTACTTC.

This chain links TRBV6-1 with TRBJ2-7; D is undetermined. The germline CDR1 and CDR2 sequences are MNHNS and SASEGT. This CDR3 comprises 12 residues. Trimming stripped 1 base from V and 7 bases from J, with 8 bases between. This CDR3 reads CASSEVEGEQYF. CDR3 bases: TGTGCCAGCAGTGAAGTTGAAGGTGAGCAGTACTTC.

In its sample, this clonotype was seen many times. The chain joins TRBV20-1 to TRBJ1-2, with TRBD1 matching 8 bases. The J segment lost 8 bases and the V segment lost 0 bases, leaving 2 bases of the junction unmatched. CDR3 size: 12 residues. Per germline, CDR1 DFQATT and CDR2 SNEGSKA (reference sequence). In nucleotides, the CDR3 is TGCAGTGCTAGAGAGACAGGGGACGGCTACACCTTC. This codes for CSARETGDGYTF.

This chain connects TRBV9 to TRBJ2-1, with D perhaps assigned TRBD1 or TRBD2 (5 bases each). Trimming shortened V by 2 bases and J by 5 bases, and 11 bases separated the two germline ends. Germline CDR1 reads SGDLS; CDR2 reads YYNGEE. The CDR3 sequence is 14 residues long. Here the CDR3 DNA reads TGTGCCAGCAGCGTTACCGGGGCACACAATGAGCAGTTCTTC. Its protein product is CASSVTGAHNEQFF.

CDR3 residues: CASSLLVGRANEKLFF. The CDR3 DNA is TGTGCCAGCAGCTTACTCGTAGGACGGGCTAATGAAAAACTGTTTTTT. J is TRBJ1-4 and V is TRBV7-2; D uncertain. V lost 2 bases and J 3 bases, leaving 13 bases between the germline ends. This CDR3 is built from 16 residues. Germline CDR1 SGHTA, CDR2 FQGNSA.

This clonotype was observed at least ten times. The chain joins TRBV5-1 to TRBJ2-3; the match to TRBD2 covers 8 bases. Looked up from germline, CDR1 is SGHRS and CDR2 is YFSETQ. The CDR3 contains 13 residues. V lost 3 bases, J lost 7 bases, and 4 bases stayed unmatched. CDR3 amino acids: CASSSASGYTQYF. The CDR3 coding sequence is TGCGCCAGCAGCTCCGCTAGCGGGTATACGCAGTATTTT.

This clonotype was counted ten times or more. The rearrangement uses TRBV6-2 or TRBV6-3 and TRBJ1-5; 10 nucleotides match TRBD1. The V and J ends lost 7 bases and 10 bases, in that order; junction bases with no gene match: 16. This CDR3 region has 16 residues. Germline V gives CDR1 MNHEY, CDR2 SVGEGT. CDR3 loop: CASTTLKKDRGEPQHF. CDR3 coding DNA: TGTGCCAGCACCACATTGAAAAAGGACAGGGGGGAACCCCAGCATTTT.

In this sample, this clonotype turned up many times. The genes are TRBV9 and TRBJ2-3, with D perhaps matching TRBD2 (5 bases). The germline V and J ends were trimmed by 1 base and 1 base, with 13 bases remaining between them. The length of the CDR3 is 16 residues. The germline V gene has CDR1 SGDLS and CDR2 YYNGEE. As DNA, the CDR3 is TGTGCCAGCAGCGTATGGTCCGGGGAAGGCACAGATACGCAGTATTTT. It yields the protein CASSVWSGEGTDTQYF.

The chain uses TRBV6-5 and TRBJ1-1; maybe TRBD1 (5 bases). The CDR3 is made up of 15 amino acids. The ends were cut back, 0 bases at V and 8 bases at J, with 16 bases in the middle. Germline CDR1 is MNHEY and CDR2 is SVGAGI. The CDR3 DNA follows: TGTGCCAGCAGTTACTCGAAGGTTGGCAGGGCAGAAGCTTTCTTT. Its protein is CASSYSKVGRAEAFF.

This clonotype was seen a handful of times. The chain combines TRBV4-3 with TRBJ2-5; the match to TRBD2 covers 9 bases. V lost 1 base and J lost 4; bases outside the gene matches: 10. This CDR3 has 17 residues. Germline assignment: CDR1 LGHNA and CDR2 YSLEER. Here the CDR3 reads CASSQASGGGALETQYF. The CDR3 DNA sequence: TGCGCCAGCAGCCAAGCCTCGGGCGGGGGGGCCCTAGAGACCCAGTACTTC.

This clonotype has ten or more counts. The rearrangement uses TRBV20-1 and TRBJ1-1; D remains ambiguous. The germline CDR1 and CDR2 sequences are DFQATT and SNEGSKA (reference sequence). V was cut by 3 bases and J by 2 bases, with 4 bases left in between. This CDR3 is built from 11 residues. This CDR3 is CSARVNTEAFF. The CDR3 DNA reads TGCAGTGCTAGGGTCAACACTGAAGCTTTCTTT.

This clonotype showed up many times. This chain uses TRBV7-3 with TRBJ2-2; D not certain. V was pared by 6 bases and J by 2 bases, with 13 bases between. Germline CDR1 is SGHTA and CDR2 is FQGTGA. There are 15 residues in the CDR3. CDR3: CASSIAPLNTGELFF. The CDR3 coding sequence is TGTGCCAGCAGTATCGCTCCACTTAACACCGGGGAGCTGTTTTTT.

This clonotype was counted ten times or more. The chain recombines TRBV11-3 with TRBJ2-7; D may be TRBD1 (5 bases). The CDR3 has 13 amino acids. Germline V gene sequence: CDR1 SGHNT, CDR2 YENEEA. V lost 0 bases and J 3 bases, leaving 6 bases between the germline ends. The CDR3 bases are TGTGCCAGCAGCTTAGAGCAGGGCTACGAGCAGTACTTC. Translation: CASSLEQGYEQYF.

CDR3 sequence: CASSYSPWDMNTEAFF. DNA for the CDR3: TGTGCCAGCAGTTACTCCCCCTGGGATATGAACACTGAAGCTTTCTTT. The V and J genes are TRBV6-5 and TRBJ1-1; D not resolved. Per the germline V gene, CDR1 is MNHEY and CDR2 is SVGAGI. The V and J ends lost 0 bases and 0 bases respectively, with 11 bases between them. The CDR3 sequence is 16 residues long.

This clonotype occurred many times. The chain combines TRBV29-1 with TRBJ2-7; possible D gene TRBD2, 6 bases. The length of the CDR3 is 15 residues. CDR1 is SQVTM and CDR2 is ANQGSEA in the germline V gene. Trimming stripped 6 bases from V and 0 bases from J, with 18 bases between. This chain's CDR3 is CSVSRTGGSSYEQYF. Here the CDR3 DNA reads TGCAGCGTCAGCCGAACCGGGGGTAGCTCCTACGAGCAGTACTTC.

This clonotype appeared many times. J is TRBJ2-3 and V is TRBV5-5, with 10 nucleotides matching TRBD2. Germline V gives CDR1 SGHKS, CDR2 YYEKEE (reference sequence). The CDR3 totals 16 residues. J gave up 2 bases and V 7 bases, and 10 bases lay outside the gene matches. As DNA, the CDR3 is TGTGCCAGCGCTAGCGGGAGAACTGGATCCACAGATACGCAGTATTTT. This sequence encodes CASASGRTGSTDTQYF.

This clonotype turned up a few times. The chain links TRBV24-1 to TRBJ2-3; maybe TRBD1 (6 bases). Trimming left V 0 bases short and J 0 bases short, with 18 bases between. Germline V gene sequence: CDR1 KGHDR, CDR2 SFDVKD. The CDR3 loop spans 19 amino acids. The CDR3 is CATSDLKSRDTSSTDTQYF. CDR3 DNA: TGTGCCACCAGTGATTTGAAGTCCCGGGACACGTCTAGCACAGATACGCAGTATTTT.

This clonotype was detected many times. The chain couples TRBV29-1 to TRBJ1-2, with 7 bases identical to TRBD1. Germline V gene data show CDR1 as SQVTM and CDR2 as ANQGSEA. Trimming cost V 2 bases and J 0 bases; bases outside gene matches: 9. This CDR3 is 16 amino acids long. CDR3 amino acids: CSVEKPAGTANYGYTF. CDR3 sequence (DNA): TGCAGCGTTGAAAAACCTGCCGGGACAGCTAACTATGGCTACACCTTC.

The gene calls are TRBV2 and TRBJ2-7; 9 bases align to TRBD1. Looked up from germline, CDR1 is SNHLY and CDR2 is FYNNEI. The CDR3 contains 15 residues. The V segment lost 1 base and the J segment 2 bases; nucleotides outside the gene matches: 3. The CDR3 region is CASSEGQGGTYEQYF. DNA of the CDR3: TGTGCCAGCAGTGAAGGACAGGGGGGGACCTACGAGCAGTACTTC.

This clonotype occurred many times. The chain employs TRBV25-1 and TRBJ2-7, with TRBD1 matching over 7 bases. The CDR3 extends over 15 amino acids. The germline gives CDR1 MGHDK, CDR2 SYGVNS. The trim removed 4 bases at V and 1 base at J, leaving 7 bases unmatched. As DNA, the CDR3 is TGTGCCAGCAGTGTGACCGGGACAGATTCCTACGAGCAGTACTTC. Translating it yields CASSVTGTDSYEQYF.